These 10 T cell receptor beta chains were all obtained from the same sample, sequenced in a study of blood T cell repertoires in COVID-19. Produced via immunoSEQ multiplex PCR; TCRdb's table is partial and in-frame only. Of a few hundred thousand clones listed, about 91% are singletons. The source material was peripheral blood. The origin of the receptors is a person aged 18 to 29 with COVID-19, enrolled during active disease.

The rearrangement links TRBV4-2 to TRBJ2-2; D possibly corresponds to TRBD2 (5 bases). V was pared by 1 base and J by 0 bases, with 12 bases between. Germline CDR1 and CDR2: LGHNA and YNFKEQ. This CDR3 has 17 amino acids. The DNA for the CDR3 is TGTGCCAGCAGCCAAGGGGGTCTAGCTGCGAACACCGGGGAGCTGTTTTTT. As protein: CASSQGGLAANTGELFF.

The DNA for the CDR3 is TGTGCCAGCAGCACCCGACTAGTTGGCGAGCAGTACTTC. Translating gives CASSTRLVGEQYF. The chain is built from TRBV6-5 and TRBJ2-7; the D gene is possibly TRBD2 (6 bases). CDR3 length: 13 amino acids. The germline V gene has CDR1 MNHEY and CDR2 SVGAGI. V was cut by 6 bases and J by 6 bases, with 15 bases left in between.

The gene calls are TRBV4-1 and TRBJ1-4; D may be TRBD1 (6 bases). Looked up from germline, CDR1 is MGHRA and CDR2 is YSYEKL. Trimming took 1 base from V and 8 from J, leaving 14 bases between them. The CDR3 sequence is 15 residues long. CDR3 coding DNA: TGCGCCAGCAGCCAAGCAGGGGTGTTAAAGGAAAAACTGTTTTTT. Encoded protein: CASSQAGVLKEKLFF.

V is TRBV6-1 and J is TRBJ2-2; TRBD2 matches 13 bases. CDR1 and CDR2 from the germline V gene are MNHNS and SASEGT. V gave up 5 bases and J gave up 3 bases; unmatched junction bases: 9. This CDR3 has 18 amino acids. This CDR3 is CASSKVRTSGSYTGELFF. The CDR3 coding sequence is TGTGCCAGCAGTAAAGTTAGGACTAGCGGGAGCTACACCGGGGAGCTGTTTTTT.

V usage is TRBV7-3 and J usage is TRBJ2-1; D may be TRBD2 (6 bases). Germline loops: CDR1 SGHTA, CDR2 FQGTGA. The CDR3 covers 15 residues. Between the trimmed V and J ends, which lost 5 bases and 5 bases, there was a span of 16 bases. The CDR3 nucleotides read TGTGCCAGCAGCCTACCTCAAGGAGGGAACAATGAGCAGTTCTTC. It yields the protein CASSLPQGGNNEQFF.

The chain links TRBV20-1 to TRBJ1-2; no reliable D call. V shed 3 bases and J shed 3 bases, with 11 bases lying between them. Germline V gives CDR1 DFQATT, CDR2 SNEGSKA (reference sequence). The CDR3 extends over 13 amino acids. The CDR3 DNA reads TGCAGTGCTAGTATCCCGGGGTACTATGGCTACACCTTC. Translating it yields CSASIPGYYGYTF.

The rearrangement uses TRBV5-4 and TRBJ2-3; D perhaps matches TRBD2 (6 bases). Germline V gene sequence: CDR1 SGHNT, CDR2 YYREEE (reference sequence). V lost 3 bases and J 5 bases, leaving 13 bases between the germline ends. This CDR3 has 14 amino acids. The CDR3: CASSWGVQGDTQYF. Written as DNA, the CDR3 is TGTGCCAGCAGCTGGGGGGTTCAGGGAGATACGCAGTATTTT.

The chain carries TRBV7-9 and TRBJ2-5, with 10 bases identical to TRBD1. The germline V gene encodes CDR1 SEHNR and CDR2 FQNEAQ (reference sequence). The CDR3 contains 16 residues. The V gene end was trimmed by 4 bases and the J gene end by 3 bases; junction bases not matched to a gene: 8. CDR3 sequence: CASSSTTGTGEETQYF. The CDR3 nucleotides read TGTGCCAGCAGCTCGACTACAGGGACAGGGGAAGAGACCCAGTACTTC.

The chain links TRBV28 to TRBJ1-2; 10 bases align to TRBD1. The germline V gene has CDR1 MDHEN and CDR2 SYDVKM. CDR3 length: 14 residues. V lost 5 bases to trimming and J lost 4 bases; unmatched junction nucleotides: 4. The CDR3 loop is CASSQGQGLYGYTF. In DNA, the CDR3 is TGTGCCAGCAGTCAGGGACAGGGGCTCTATGGCTACACCTTC.

This clone has only a few counts. The chain employs TRBV6-5 and TRBJ2-7; weak D call: TRBD1 (5 bases). The CDR3 sequence is 13 residues long. Trimming removed 2 bases from V and 2 bases from J, with 7 bases in between. Looked up from germline, CDR1 is MNHEY and CDR2 is SVGAGI. This CDR3 is CASSYGRAYEQYF. The DNA of the CDR3 is TGTGCCAGCAGTTACGGCAGGGCCTACGAGCAGTACTTC.